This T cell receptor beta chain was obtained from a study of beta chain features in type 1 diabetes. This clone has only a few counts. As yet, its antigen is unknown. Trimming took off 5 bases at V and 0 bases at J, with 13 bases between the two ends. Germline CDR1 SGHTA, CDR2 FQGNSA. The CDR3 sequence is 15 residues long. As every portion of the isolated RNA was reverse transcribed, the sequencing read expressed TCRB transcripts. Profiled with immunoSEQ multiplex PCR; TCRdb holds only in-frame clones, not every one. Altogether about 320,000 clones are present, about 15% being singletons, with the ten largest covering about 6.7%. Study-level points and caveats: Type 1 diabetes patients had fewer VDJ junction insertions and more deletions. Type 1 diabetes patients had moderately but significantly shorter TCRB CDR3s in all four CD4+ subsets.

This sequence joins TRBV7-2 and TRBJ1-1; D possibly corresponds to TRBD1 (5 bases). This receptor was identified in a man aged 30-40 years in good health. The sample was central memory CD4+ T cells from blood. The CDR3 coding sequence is TGTGCCAGCAGCCTCCGTGCAGGGATGAACACTGAAGCTTTCTTT. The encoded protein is CASSLRAGMNTEAFF.